This T cell receptor beta chain was profiled in a study of CD4+ T cells in melanoma. Turning to this clone: The target antigen is unknown.

Some clones are missing from TCRdb's copy, which holds only in-frame ones; the method was immunoSEQ multiplex PCR. The sample includes about 55,000 clones, approximately 74% of them seen just once. Germline V gives CDR1 SGHTS, CDR2 YDEGEE. Trimming shortened V by 5 bases and J by 9 bases, and 9 bases separated the two germline ends. The CDR3 covers 12 residues. General study findings and limits: A reported correlation linked neoantigen-specific CD4+ T cells to CD8+, macrophage and B cell function. Neoantigen-specific CD4+ T cells in melanoma reportedly had diverse differentiation states.

This receptor was obtained from a human donor with melanoma. V is TRBV5-8 and J is TRBJ1-6, with no clear D. Sequenced material: tumor tissue. Written as DNA, the CDR3 is TGTGCCAGCAGAAAGGAGAGTTCACCCCTCCACTTT. The encoded protein is CASRKESSPLHF.